This TCR beta chain stems from a study of T cell repertoires in cytomegalovirus infection. Overall study: Researchers turned to recently identified HLA-C-restricted CMV epitopes as well as well-studied HLA-B-restricted ones. It can be stated that public TCR beta signatures indicated CMV infection as well as a matching HLA type.

Each CDR3 protein is one row after TCRdb ran MiXCR on the reads. Here the sample spans some 940,000 distinct CDR3 sequences, around 30% being singletons. This CDR3 is built from 17 residues. Germline V lookup: CDR1 SGHVS, CDR2 FNYEAQ. On this clonotype: What it recognizes is unknown. Germline and junction disagree at one end, which may indicate a read error.

V usage is TRBV7-6 and J usage is TRBJ2-2, with no clear D. This clonotype was sampled from a human donor in good health (CMV status not recorded). Some clones in this sample may be carry-over from other donors' samples. Sample: cultured CD8+ T cells from PBMCs, taken from culture after CMV antigen stimulation. CDR3 DNA sequence: TGTGCCAACAGCTTTCCCCTCGTCGGCGCGAACACCGGGGAGCTGTTTTTT. It yields the protein CANSFPLVGANTGELFF.